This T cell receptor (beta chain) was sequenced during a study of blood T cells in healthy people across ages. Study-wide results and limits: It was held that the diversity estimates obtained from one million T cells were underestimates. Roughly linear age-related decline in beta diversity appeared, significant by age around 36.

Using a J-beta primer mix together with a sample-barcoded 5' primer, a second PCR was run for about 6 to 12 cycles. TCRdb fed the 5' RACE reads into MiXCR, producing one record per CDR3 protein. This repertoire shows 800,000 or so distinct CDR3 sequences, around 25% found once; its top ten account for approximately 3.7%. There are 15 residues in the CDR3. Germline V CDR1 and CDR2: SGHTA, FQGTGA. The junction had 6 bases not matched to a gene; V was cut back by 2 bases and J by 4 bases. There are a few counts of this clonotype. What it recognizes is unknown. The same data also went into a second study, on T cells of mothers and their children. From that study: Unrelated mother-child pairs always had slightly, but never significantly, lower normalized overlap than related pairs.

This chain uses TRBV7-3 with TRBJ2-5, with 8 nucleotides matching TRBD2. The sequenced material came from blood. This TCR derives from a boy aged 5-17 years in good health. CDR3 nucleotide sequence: TGTGCCAGCAGCTTAGACGGGGGGGATGCAGAGACCCAGTACTTC. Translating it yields CASSLDGGDAETQYF.